This TCR beta chain originates from a study of blood T cell repertoires in COVID-19. Participants' reported clinical history set cohort assignment. Two negative PCRs, clearance, or symptom resolution characterized the recovered Cohort 3 donors. V dropped 1 base and J dropped 0 bases, with 7 bases sitting between them. This CDR3 has 14 residues. CDR1 and CDR2 from the germline V gene are SGDLS and YYNGEE. Study processing details: Reference gene primer amplification gave nucleated cell count estimates. Clones were sequenced by immunoSEQ multiplex PCR, and TCRdb holds only the in-frame ones, with some missing. That table furnishes V, J and clone size, whereas the DNA furnished D and trimming. The table records roughly 330,000 clones, around 87% of them present only once.

The chain couples TRBV9 to TRBJ1-1; the D gene is possibly TRBD1 (5 bases). The clonotype was recovered from a woman aged 25 to 39 who had recovered from COVID-19. The sample consisted of PBMCs or T cells enriched from blood (not recorded which). The CDR3 sequence: CASSVQGMNTEAFF. CDR3 in DNA: TGTGCCAGCAGCGTACAGGGAATGAACACTGAAGCTTTCTTT.